This T cell receptor beta chain emerged from a study of T cells in Graves' hyperthyroidism and ophthalmopathy. What was amplified from RNA transcripts were TCR beta CDR3 regions. The HTBI primer set was used in a first-round RT-PCR of the TCR CDR3. TCRdb re-analysed the multiplex PCR reads in MiXCR, keeping a single row per CDR3 protein. The repertoire holds 600,000 to 800,000 distinct CDR3 sequences, over 35% seen once, with around 31% in the top ten. Germline V gives CDR1 MNHNY, CDR2 SVGAGI (reference sequence). This CDR3 has 14 amino acids. Trimming at V came to 5 bases and at J to 4 bases, leaving 4 bases not matched to a gene. Stable Graves' hyperthyroidism denoted no ophthalmopathy progression over 18 months.

This chain joins TRBV6-6 and TRBJ1-2; 10 bases align to TRBD1. Sequenced: blood. The sequence was collected from a woman aged 40 to 50 with Graves' hyperthyroidism. The CDR3: CASSGQGVGYGYTF. The CDR3 DNA sequence: TGTGCCAGCAGTGGACAGGGGGTCGGCTATGGCTACACCTTC.